This T cell receptor (beta chain) was captured in a study of cytomegalovirus exposure and HLA in healthy donors. Study observations and caveats: In a later analysis, a genetic analysis reported fewer productive-TCR N-insertions in an Asian-associated ancestry cluster than the cohort average. Beyond CMV serostatus, there was no information to go on about immune exposure. An analysis was carried out at a later point. It showed that HLA-associated TCR beta chains were more clonally expanded than equally common non-associated chains.

The PCR had 60 Vbeta and 13 Jbeta primers. Profiling relied on immunoSEQ multiplex PCR, and the TCRdb table lists in-frame clones only, not all of them. Of around 110,000 clones listed, 55% to 65% are singletons. The germline CDR1 and CDR2 sequences are SGDLS and YYNGEE. Trimming cost V 1 base and J 3 bases; bases outside gene matches: 1. The CDR3 covers 14 residues. This clone came up once. Its antigen remains unknown. Among the donors, all were healthy bone marrow donors. The clonotype was recovered from a woman between 25 and 40 years old in good health and CMV-seronegative. The material sequenced was PBMCs. The V and J genes are TRBV9 and TRBJ2-7, with TRBD2 identical over 10 bases. This CDR3 reads CASSVSGGDYEQYF. The CDR3 DNA reads as TGTGCCAGCAGCGTAAGCGGGGGGGACTACGAGCAGTACTTC. Filled out from reference TRBV9 and TRBJ2-7, the complete variable domain reads DSGVTQTPKHLITATGQRVTLRCSPRSGDLSVYWYQQSLDQGLQFLIQYYNGEERAKGNILERFSAQQFPDLHSELNLSSLELGDSALYFCASSVSGGDYEQYFGPGTRLTVT.